These 27 T cell receptor beta chains were sequenced from one sample in a study of T cells in Graves' hyperthyroidism and ophthalmopathy. Amplified TCR beta CDR3 regions derived from RNA transcripts. A first-round RT-PCR of the TCR CDR3 used the HTBI primer set. From the multiplex PCR reads, TCRdb called clonotypes with MiXCR, one entry per CDR3 protein. Of hundreds of thousands of distinct CDR3 sequences detected, roughly a sixth appear once; the ten largest clones hold 15% to 20%. The sequenced sample consisted of blood. The receptors come from a woman aged 18 to 35 with Graves' hyperthyroidism.

This clonotype turned up a few times. The V and J genes are TRBV18 and TRBJ2-5; a weak D match, TRBD1 (5 bases). Germline lookup yields CDR1 KGHSH and CDR2 LQKENI. CDR3 length: 17 amino acids. V dropped 3 bases and J dropped 3 bases, with 20 bases sitting between them. This CDR3 is CASSPYIITGAKETQYF. The CDR3 nucleotides read TGTGCCAGCTCACCCTATATTATCACAGGAGCGAAAGAGACCCAGTACTTC.

This clonotype was seen a few times. The CDR3 does not close with the conserved phenylalanine or tryptophan, likely indicating a read error. This chain uses TRBV20-1 with TRBJ2-7; D unclear. The CDR3 extends over 14 amino acids. V dropped 1 base and J dropped 2 bases, with 12 bases sitting between them. Germline loops: CDR1 DFQATT, CDR2 SNEGSKA (reference sequence). The chain's CDR3 is CSARAPPPTYEQYL. The CDR3 nucleotides are TGCAGTGCTAGAGCGCCGCCGCCTACCTACGAGCAGTACCTC.

This clonotype appeared many times. One end of the junction does not line up with germline, which may come from a read error. The rearrangement uses TRBV29-1 and TRBJ2-5; the D call may be TRBD1 or TRBD2 (5 bases each). The V gene's germline CDR1 is SQVTM and CDR2 ANQGSEA. CDR3 length: 15 amino acids. The CDR3 region is CSVGRGVGVGESQYF. In DNA form, the CDR3 reads TGCAGCGTTGGAAGGGGTGTAGGCGTGGGAGAGTCCCAGTACTTC.

The chain recombines TRBV7-9 with TRBJ1-1; D perhaps matches TRBD1 (5 bases). The ends were cut back, 1 base at V and 1 base at J, with 10 bases in the middle. This CDR3 is built from 15 residues. Germline assignment: CDR1 SEHNR and CDR2 FQNEAQ (reference sequence). This chain's CDR3 is CASSLGGDGNTEAFF. DNA for the CDR3: TGTGCCAGCAGCTTAGGAGGGGACGGGAACACTGAAGCTTTCTTT.

This clonotype was seen more than once but under ten times. A much larger clone is a single base away; this may be a read error. The rearrangement joins TRBV11-2 to TRBJ1-3, with TRBD1 as a possible D gene (5 bases). This CDR3 has 17 residues. Looked up from germline, CDR1 is SGHAT and CDR2 is FQNNGV. CDR3 region: CASSLALRPQRGNAIYF. The CDR3 region has the DNA TGTGCCAGCAGCTTAGCCCTTCGCCCCCAGAGGGGAAACGCCATATATTTT.

This clonotype was seen a few times. The V call is TRBV5-1, the J call TRBJ2-2; TRBD2 aligns across 10 bases. This CDR3 is 20 amino acids long. CDR1 SGHRS and CDR2 YFSETQ come from the germline V gene. J gave up 5 bases and V 5 bases, and 21 bases lay outside the gene matches. The CDR3 nucleotides read TGCGCCAGCAGTCGAGGCGACCTCTCTAGCGGGAGAAGGTCTACCGGGGAGCTGTTTTTT. Protein sequence: CASSRGDLSSGRRSTGELFF.

This clonotype has at least ten counts. This chain links TRBV7-9 with TRBJ2-5; D is uncertain. The CDR3 length is 14 residues. Between the trimmed V and J ends, which lost 2 bases and 4 bases, there was a span of 11 bases. The germline V gene has CDR1 SEHNR and CDR2 FQNEAQ (reference sequence). The CDR3 bases are TGTGCCAGCAGCTTATTGCATTGGGGAGAGACCCAGTACTTC. Its translation: CASSLLHWGETQYF.

This sequence joins TRBV5-1 and TRBJ2-7; 11 nucleotides match TRBD1. The germline V gene has CDR1 SGHRS and CDR2 YFSETQ. V lost 4 bases to trimming and J lost 5 bases; unmatched junction nucleotides: 11. CDR3 length equals 16 residues. The CDR3 DNA reads as TGCGCCAGCAGCCCCCAGGACAGGGGGCGCGAGGACGAGCAGTACTTC. It is translated as CASSPQDRGREDEQYF. Full variable domain (outside the CDR3, taken from reference TRBV5-1 and TRBJ2-7): KAGVTQTPRYLIKTRGQQVTLSCSPISGHRSVSWYQQTPGQGLQFLFEYFSETQRNKGNFPGRFSGRQFSNSRSEMNVSTLELGDSALYLCASSPQDRGREDEQYFGPGTRLTVT.

This clonotype was seen a few times. V and J are TRBV28 and TRBJ1-3, with D hard to call. V was cut by 3 bases and J by 1 base, with 7 bases left in between. The CDR3 runs 14 residues. CDR1 MDHEN and CDR2 SYDVKM come from the germline V gene. CDR3 in DNA: TGTGCCAGCAGTTTGGAATATTCTGGAAACACCATATATTTT. Encoded protein: CASSLEYSGNTIYF.

The V and J genes are TRBV20-1 and TRBJ1-2; maybe TRBD1 (5 bases). Between the trimmed V and J ends, which lost 5 bases and 12 bases, there was a span of 19 bases. The CDR3 has 12 amino acids. Germline loops: CDR1 DFQATT, CDR2 SNEGSKA (reference sequence). This CDR3 reads CSAGGTSERNTF. The CDR3 DNA reads as TGCAGTGCTGGGGGGACGAGCGAACGGAACACCTTC.

The genes are TRBV19 and TRBJ1-3; the match to TRBD1 covers 7 bases. Germline-derived CDR1 and CDR2 are LNHDA and SQIVND (reference sequence). V lost 7 bases to trimming and J lost 0 bases; unmatched junction nucleotides: 3. There are 14 residues in the CDR3. CDR3 nucleotides: TGTGCCAGTACCGCAGGGGGCTCTGGAAACACCATATATTTT. This encodes CASTAGGSGNTIYF.

The chain joins TRBV20-1 to TRBJ1-4; D unclear. Germline CDR1 reads DFQATT; CDR2 reads SNEGSKA (reference sequence). Trimming removed 2 bases at V and 0 bases at J, with 7 bases between. CDR3 length: 14 amino acids. The CDR3 loop is CSARTYATNEKLFF. The CDR3 nucleotides are TGCAGTGCTAGAACGTATGCAACTAATGAAAAACTGTTTTTT.

This clonotype appeared many times. The V call is TRBV20-1, the J call TRBJ2-1, with TRBD2 as a possible D gene (6 bases). V was trimmed by 4 bases and J by 6 bases, leaving 16 bases between them. The CDR3 is made up of 14 amino acids. The germline V gene has CDR1 DFQATT and CDR2 SNEGSKA (reference sequence). CDR3 in DNA: TGCAGTGCTACTAAGGAGGTAGCGGTCAATGAGCAGTTCTTC. It codes for CSATKEVAVNEQFF.

In this sample, this clonotype turned up a few times. The V and J genes are TRBV15 and TRBJ1-2; TRBD1 aligns across 7 bases. V was pared by 1 base and J by 9 bases, with 2 bases of the junction left unmatched. Germline V gene sequence: CDR1 LNHNV, CDR2 YYDKDF (reference sequence). The CDR3 loop spans 12 amino acids. The CDR3 spells CATSRVGGSYTF. CDR3 nucleotides: TGTGCCACCAGCAGAGTAGGGGGCAGCTACACCTTC.

Regarding this clonotype: Relative to the germline gene, one junction end is altered; a read error may explain this. The V call is TRBV7-8, the J call TRBJ1-3, with a tentative D call TRBD1 (5 bases). Germline assignment: CDR1 SGHVS and CDR2 FQNEAQ. This CDR3 region has 15 residues. The CDR3 DNA reads as TGTGCCGGCAGCTCACCCGGGGGTTCTGGAAACACCATATATTTT. It encodes CAGSSPGGSGNTIYF. The variable domain in full, completed from reference TRBV7-8 and TRBJ1-3, reads GAGVSQSPRYKVAKRGQDVALRCDPISGHVSLFWYQQALGQGPEFLTYFQNEAQLDKSGLPSDRFFAERPEGSVSTLKIQRTQQEDSAVYLCAGSSPGGSGNTIYFGEGSWLTVV.

This clonotype was seen many times. The J gene is TRBJ2-2, the V gene TRBV5-1; 10 nucleotides match TRBD2. The V and J ends lost 4 bases and 6 bases, in that order; junction bases with no gene match: 6. Germline CDR1 SGHRS, CDR2 YFSETQ. The CDR3 is 15 amino acids. The CDR3 region has the DNA TGCGCCAGCAGCGCGGGACTAGCGACGGCCGGGGAGCTGTTTTTT. Translation gives CASSAGLATAGELFF.

This sequence joins TRBV28 and TRBJ2-1; perhaps TRBD2 as D (6 bases). Germline-derived CDR1 and CDR2 are MDHEN and SYDVKM. This CDR3 is built from 17 residues. V lost 5 bases and J lost 6, with 23 bases in between. CDR3 in amino acids: CASSPNSLREGINEQFF. For the CDR3, the DNA is TGTGCCAGCAGTCCCAACTCTCTGCGGGAAGGAATCAATGAGCAGTTCTTC.

This clonotype was counted ten times or more. This chain connects TRBV29-1 to TRBJ2-1; D may match TRBD1 or TRBD2 (5 bases each). The germline V gene encodes CDR1 SQVTM and CDR2 ANQGSEA. V lost 5 bases to trimming and J lost 2 bases, with 13 bases between them. The CDR3 extends over 14 amino acids. The CDR3 nucleotides are TGCAGCGTTCACGGGACCGCCGCCTACAATGAGCAGTTCTTC. Protein product: CSVHGTAAYNEQFF.

V gene TRBV29-1 combines with J gene TRBJ2-2; the D is unclear. This CDR3 has 14 residues. Germline-derived CDR1 and CDR2 are SQVTM and ANQGSEA. V shed 5 bases and J shed 5 bases, with 15 bases lying between them. Here the CDR3 reads CSVIWIPGTGELFF. CDR3 coding DNA: TGCAGCGTTATTTGGATCCCTGGGACCGGGGAGCTGTTTTTT.

This clonotype has at least ten counts. The V and J genes are TRBV7-2 and TRBJ2-1; 9 bases map to TRBD1. Germline assignment: CDR1 SGHTA and CDR2 FQGNSA. V shed 5 bases and J 2 bases; nucleotides not matched to a gene: 7. This CDR3 is built from 16 residues. This CDR3 is CASSLTGGVAYNEQFF. DNA for the CDR3: TGTGCCAGCAGCCTGACAGGGGGGGTAGCCTACAATGAGCAGTTCTTC.

This CDR3 reads CASRDGLAGRSYEQYF. Written as DNA, the CDR3 is TGTGCCAGCAGGGATGGACTAGCGGGAAGGTCCTACGAGCAGTACTTC. The gene calls are TRBV6-1 and TRBJ2-7, with TRBD2 matching 12 bases. Germline V gives CDR1 MNHNS, CDR2 SASEGT. V dropped 6 bases and J dropped 1; count of bases not matched to a gene: 7. The CDR3 covers 16 residues.

The chain employs TRBV20-1 and TRBJ1-2, with 8 bases identical to TRBD1. The CDR3 is 13 amino acids. V was pared by 6 bases and J by 2 bases, with 5 bases of the junction left unmatched. CDR1 and CDR2 (germline): DFQATT, SNEGSKA (reference sequence). This CDR3 reads CSAGQGRNYGYTF. In DNA form, the CDR3 reads TGCAGTGCAGGACAGGGTAGAAACTATGGCTACACCTTC.

This clonotype has at least ten counts. The chain uses TRBV12-3 or TRBV12-4 and TRBJ1-2, with D tentatively TRBD1 (5 bases). This CDR3 comprises 12 residues. The germline V and J ends were trimmed by 5 bases and 2 bases, with 6 bases remaining between them. CDR3 loop: CASSRQNYGYTF. CDR3 coding DNA: TGTGCCAGCAGTAGACAGAACTATGGCTACACCTTC.

This clonotype was observed a few times. In DNA form, the CDR3 reads TGTGCCACCAGCAGAGTGAGGGGGCTTCGGACTAGCGGGCAATACAATGAGCAGTTCTTC. Translating it yields CATSRVRGLRTSGQYNEQFF. This sequence joins TRBV15 and TRBJ2-1; 11 nucleotides agree with TRBD2. The CDR3 runs 20 residues. Germline V gene sequence: CDR1 LNHNV, CDR2 YYDKDF (reference sequence). With V trimmed by 1 base and J by 4 bases, 15 bases remained unmatched.

On this clonotype: This may arise from a read error, as a much more abundant clone is one base away. This chain links TRBV5-1 with TRBJ2-1; 10 bases align to TRBD2. CDR3 length equals 16 residues. Germline-derived CDR1 and CDR2 are SGHRS and YFSETQ. The CDR3 DNA is TGCGCCAGCAGCCCGACTAGCGGGTTCTCCTACAATGAGCAGTCCTTC. Translating gives CASSPTSGFSYNEQSF.

This clonotype was counted many times. The V gene is TRBV7-9, the J gene TRBJ2-1; 12 nucleotides align to TRBD2. CDR1 is SEHNR, CDR2 FQNEAQ, per germline (reference sequence). CDR3 length: 19 residues. With V trimmed by 5 bases and J by 8 bases, 19 bases remained unmatched. The CDR3 loop is CASSGGTRKLAGGLYEQFF. The CDR3 DNA reads as TGTGCCAGCAGCGGTGGGACCCGAAAACTAGCGGGAGGCCTATATGAGCAGTTCTTC.

This sequence joins TRBV7-9 and TRBJ1-1, with TRBD1 as a possible D gene (5 bases). The germline V gene has CDR1 SEHNR and CDR2 FQNEAQ (reference sequence). The CDR3 has 16 amino acids. V was trimmed by 5 bases and J by 0 bases, leaving 16 bases between them. The CDR3 sequence: CASSPQTGHMNTEAFF. The CDR3 nucleotides read TGTGCCAGCAGCCCCCAAACAGGACATATGAACACTGAAGCTTTCTTT.